Presented here are 13 T cell receptor beta chains from one specimen sequenced in a study of neurological immune-mediated disorders. Each CDR3 protein gets one entry after TCRdb re-called the 5' RACE reads with MiXCR. Altogether roughly 57,000 distinct CDR3 sequences are present, about 25% being singletons, with the ten largest covering about 4.6%. Time point in this sample: technical triplicate 2. Sequencing was performed on PBMCs. The origin of the receptors is a man aged 55 to 70 with HTLV-1-associated myelopathy (HAM/TSP).

V usage is TRBV20-1 and J usage is TRBJ2-3; D is uncertain. V was clipped by 2 bases and J by 0 bases, with 9 bases between them. Per germline, CDR1 DFQATT and CDR2 SNEGSKA (reference sequence). CDR3 length equals 14 residues. The CDR3 nucleotides read TGCAGTGCTAGACGCCGGAGCAGCACAGATACGCAGTATTTT. Protein product: CSARRRSSTDTQYF.

This clonotype was recorded at least ten times. The chain recombines TRBV5-1 with TRBJ2-5; unclear D gene. Germline V lookup: CDR1 SGHRS, CDR2 YFSETQ. Trimming removed 1 base at V and 2 bases at J, with 18 bases between. The CDR3 has 17 residues. The CDR3 nucleotides are TGCGCCAGCAGCTTGTTTTCTTCGGGCATAGCTCAAGAGACCCAGTACTTC. It specifies CASSLFSSGIAQETQYF.

This clonotype was counted ten times or more. This chain joins TRBV20-1 and TRBJ1-3, with no clear D. The germline CDR1 and CDR2 sequences are DFQATT and SNEGSKA (reference sequence). V lost 0 bases and J 0 bases, leaving 6 bases between the germline ends. This CDR3 spans 14 amino acids. The chain's CDR3 is CSARDRTSGNTIYF. For the CDR3, the DNA is TGCAGTGCTAGAGACAGGACCTCTGGAAACACCATATATTTT.

At least ten counts were recorded for this clonotype. The chain couples TRBV28 to TRBJ2-3, with D perhaps TRBD2 (6 bases). V gave up 6 bases and J gave up 3 bases, with 16 bases separating them. This CDR3 is 15 amino acids long. Germline V gives CDR1 MDHEN, CDR2 SYDVKM. CDR3 coding DNA: TGTGCCAGCAGAGATATGCGGGATTGGACAGATACGCAGTATTTT. This gives the protein CASRDMRDWTDTQYF.

The chain joins TRBV11-3 to TRBJ1-1; 7 nucleotides align to TRBD1. V trimming: 0 bases; J trimming: 0 bases; junction bases outside the gene matches: 1. CDR1 is SGHNT and CDR2 is YENEEA in the germline V gene. The CDR3 has 15 residues. The CDR3 sequence: CASSLETGMNTEAFF. In DNA, the CDR3 is TGTGCCAGCAGCTTAGAGACAGGGATGAACACTGAAGCTTTCTTT.

This clonotype has at least ten counts. The chain uses TRBV20-1 and TRBJ1-2, with unresolved D. Per the germline V gene, CDR1 is DFQATT and CDR2 is SNEGSKA (reference sequence). CDR3 length: 12 amino acids. V lost 1 base and J lost 4, with 7 bases in between. The CDR3 protein is CSARASLYGYTF. The CDR3 bases are TGCAGTGCTAGAGCTAGCCTCTATGGCTACACCTTC.

J is TRBJ1-5 and V is TRBV10-3; the D gene is possibly TRBD1 (5 bases). The V gene's germline CDR1 is ENHRY and CDR2 SYGVKD. This CDR3 contains 12 residues. Trimming removed 8 bases from V and 7 bases from J, with 12 bases in between. The CDR3 bases are TGTGCCATCGGACACCCCAACCAGCCCCAGCATTTT. Protein sequence: CAIGHPNQPQHF.

This clonotype showed up many times. V and J are TRBV20-1 and TRBJ2-3; D might be TRBD2 (6 bases). From germline, CDR1 is DFQATT and CDR2 SNEGSKA (reference sequence). V dropped 6 bases and J dropped 6 bases, with 10 bases sitting between them. This CDR3 has 11 amino acids. CDR3 amino acids: CSAGLSDTQYF. For the CDR3, the DNA is TGCAGTGCCGGACTAAGTGATACGCAGTATTTT.

This clonotype has ten or more counts. The CDR3 loop reads CASSPPSDRDEQFF. For the CDR3, the DNA is TGTGCCAGCTCACCACCGTCGGACAGGGATGAGCAGTTCTTC. V and J are TRBV18 and TRBJ2-1; 8 bases fit TRBD1. Losses at the gene ends were 0 bases for V and 8 bases for J; bases not matched to a gene: 3. Germline lookup yields CDR1 KGHSH and CDR2 LQKENI. The CDR3 is 14 residues long.

This clonotype was detected many times. This rearrangement joins TRBV5-4 to TRBJ1-2; D gene uncertain. CDR3 length: 14 amino acids. Germline CDR1 SGHNT, CDR2 YYREEE (reference sequence). V lost 4 bases to trimming and J lost 7 bases, with 17 bases between them. For the CDR3, the DNA is TGTGCCAGCAGCCGGACCACGGGTCAACCTGGCTACACCTTC. Encoded protein: CASSRTTGQPGYTF. The full variable domain, in which reference TRBV5-4 and TRBJ1-2 provide the parts outside the CDR3, is ETGVTQSPTHLIKTRGQQVTLRCSSQSGHNTVSWYQQALGQGPQFIFQYYREEENGRGNFPPRFSGLQFPNYSSELNVNALELDDSALYLCASSRTTGQPGYTFGSGTRLTVV.

This chain connects TRBV23-1 to TRBJ2-1, with 7 bases fitting TRBD1. TRBV23-1 is identified as an open reading frame with a role that is uncertain. The CDR3 is made up of 13 amino acids. The trim removed 2 bases at V and 10 bases at J, leaving 5 bases unmatched. The CDR3 DNA sequence: TGCGCCAGCAGTCAAAGGGGGCAAGGAGAGCAGTTCTTC. It encodes CASSQRGQGEQFF.

V is TRBV20-1 and J is TRBJ2-1; no reliable D call. Germline V gene lookup returns CDR1 DFQATT and CDR2 SNEGSKA (reference sequence). This CDR3 has 14 residues. The ends were cut back, 1 base at V and 8 bases at J, with 15 bases in the middle. This CDR3 reads CSARVGSGPHEQFF. CDR3 sequence (DNA): TGCAGTGCTAGAGTAGGATCGGGCCCCCATGAGCAGTTCTTC.

This clonotype was seen more than once but under ten times. V is TRBV19 and J is TRBJ1-1; D possibly corresponds to TRBD1 (6 bases). Between the trimmed V and J ends, which lost 8 bases and 3 bases, there was a span of 13 bases. Germline CDR1 LNHDA, CDR2 SQIVND (reference sequence). This CDR3 has 13 residues. This CDR3 reads CASGDRRDTEAFF. CDR3 sequence (DNA): TGTGCCAGTGGAGACAGGAGGGACACTGAAGCTTTCTTT. Drawing the rest from reference TRBV19 and TRBJ1-1, the complete variable domain is DGGITQSPKYLFRKEGQNVTLSCEQNLNHDAMYWYRQDPGQGLRLIYYSQIVNDFQKGDIAEGYSVSREKKESFPLTVTSAQKNPTAFYLCASGDRRDTEAFFGQGTRLTVV.